The 23 T cell receptor beta chains below all came from one sample that was sequenced in a study of response to subunit inactivated influenza vaccine. One entry per CDR3 protein results from TCRdb running MiXCR on the RT-PCR reads. The sample shows approximately 520,000 distinct CDR3 sequences, about 15% of them seen only once. Sequences were derived from CD4+ T cells sorted from PBMCs, sampled around 25 months after vaccination. These TCRs come from a man aged 45 to 75 who received an inactivated influenza vaccine.

This clonotype was counted many times. The genes are TRBV4-2 and TRBJ1-3, with 7 bases lining up with TRBD1. V lost 2 bases, J lost 4 bases, and 5 bases stayed unmatched. This CDR3 is built from 15 residues. The germline V gene encodes CDR1 LGHNA and CDR2 YNFKEQ. The CDR3 reads CASSQLGQSGNTIYF. CDR3 DNA: TGTGCCAGCAGCCAACTGGGACAGTCGGGAAACACCATATATTTT.

This clonotype showed up just a few times. The rearrangement links TRBV20-1 to TRBJ2-7; a possible D gene is TRBD1 (6 bases). The CDR3 is made up of 14 amino acids. V dropped 1 base and J dropped 5 bases, with 15 bases sitting between them. Germline CDR1 DFQATT, CDR2 SNEGSKA (reference sequence). DNA of the CDR3: TGCAGTGCTAGAGGACCGACAGGACGCAACGAGCAGTACTTC. This translates into CSARGPTGRNEQYF.

The chain combines TRBV7-2 with TRBJ2-7; 12 positions match TRBD2. The V segment lost 4 bases and the J segment 4 bases; nucleotides outside the gene matches: 2. Germline lookup yields CDR1 SGHTA and CDR2 FQGNSA. The CDR3 runs 14 residues. CDR3: CASSSTSGGYEQYF. CDR3 nucleotides: TGTGCCAGCAGCTCTACTAGCGGGGGGTACGAGCAGTACTTC.

There are many counts of this clonotype. The rearrangement uses TRBV29-1 and TRBJ2-7; D remains ambiguous. Per the germline V gene, CDR1 is SQVTM and CDR2 is ANQGSEA. The CDR3 sequence is 13 residues long. V lost 5 bases to trimming and J lost 0 bases, with 11 bases between them. The CDR3 loop is CSVTALSSYEQYF. Here the CDR3 DNA reads TGCAGCGTTACTGCCTTGAGCTCCTACGAGCAGTACTTC.

This clonotype was seen ten or more times. The chain is built from TRBV18 and TRBJ1-1, with D possibly matching TRBD1 (5 bases). Trimming took off 4 bases at V and 1 base at J, with 10 bases between the two ends. The CDR3 has 14 amino acids. From germline, CDR1 is KGHSH and CDR2 LQKENI. The chain's CDR3 is CASSRLDRNTEAFF. As DNA, the CDR3 is TGTGCCAGCTCACGACTAGACAGGAACACTGAAGCTTTCTTT.

This clonotype has just a few counts. The chain couples TRBV12-3 or TRBV12-4 to TRBJ2-5; TRBD1 might be the D (6 bases). This CDR3 spans 14 amino acids. V was pared by 7 bases and J by 5 bases, with 17 bases between. The CDR3 is CASTLVGAVETQYF. As DNA, the CDR3 is TGTGCCAGCACTTTGGTGGGGGCGGTGGAGACCCAGTACTTC.

This clonotype was found a few times. The chain links TRBV4-2 to TRBJ1-1; D is unresolved. The V gene's germline CDR1 is LGHNA and CDR2 YNFKEQ. The CDR3 contains 15 residues. V was shortened by 0 bases and J by 4 bases, with 12 bases between the two germline ends. CDR3 DNA sequence: TGTGCCAGCAGCCAAGAGCCGGAAGCGGGCACTGAAGCTTTCTTT. Protein sequence: CASSQEPEAGTEAFF.

The chain couples TRBV5-1 to TRBJ1-3; D is uncertain. With 3 bases removed from V and 0 bases from J, the gap between germline ends came to 13 bases. CDR1 and CDR2 (germline): SGHRS, YFSETQ. This CDR3 comprises 16 residues. The CDR3: CASSSAAHYSGNTIYF. CDR3 DNA sequence: TGCGCCAGCAGCTCGGCAGCTCATTACTCTGGAAACACCATATATTTT.

This clonotype was counted many times. The chain couples TRBV6-5 to TRBJ1-2, with D tentatively TRBD1 (5 bases). The CDR3 has 12 amino acids. Germline CDR1 is MNHEY and CDR2 is SVGAGI. Trimming shortened V by 10 bases and J by 5 bases, and 14 bases separated the two germline ends. Here the CDR3 reads CATRVGGYGYTF. The DNA for the CDR3 is TGTGCCACCCGTGTTGGGGGGTATGGCTACACCTTC.

This clonotype was counted between two and nine times. V and J are TRBV18 and TRBJ2-1, with 8 nucleotides matching TRBD1. The CDR3 consists of 14 residues. CDR1 and CDR2 (germline): KGHSH, LQKENI. J was trimmed by 6 bases and V by 2 bases; bases with no gene match: 3. CDR3 nucleotide sequence: TGTGCCAGCTCACCAGACAGGGGAAGCAATGAGCAGTTCTTC. Its protein product is CASSPDRGSNEQFF. Complete variable domain (other parts from reference TRBV18 and TRBJ2-1): NAGVMQNPRHLVRRRGQEARLRCSPMKGHSHVYWYRQLPEEGLKFMVYLQKENIIDESGMPKERFSAEFPKEGPSILRIQQVVRGDSAAYFCASSPDRGSNEQFFGPGTRLTVL.

This clonotype appeared a few times. CDR3 amino acids: CSARTPGQGEKLFF. CDR3 coding DNA: TGCAGTGCTAGAACCCCGGGACAGGGGGAAAAACTGTTTTTT. V usage is TRBV20-1 and J usage is TRBJ1-4, with 10 nucleotides matching TRBD1. CDR3 length: 14 amino acids. Germline V gene lookup returns CDR1 DFQATT and CDR2 SNEGSKA (reference sequence). V gave up 2 bases and J gave up 8 bases; unmatched junction bases: 5.

This clonotype has at least ten counts. V and J are TRBV7-2 and TRBJ2-3; no clear D gene. Germline CDR1 is SGHTA and CDR2 is FQGNSA. The V and J ends lost 0 bases and 1 base respectively, with 8 bases between them. The CDR3 spans 15 residues. CDR3 in DNA: TGTGCCAGCAGCTTAGCATTTGACGGCACAGATACGCAGTATTTT. Translating gives CASSLAFDGTDTQYF. Based on the CDR3 plus reference TRBV7-2 and TRBJ2-3, the full variable domain is GAGVSQSPSNKVTEKGKDVELRCDPISGHTALYWYRQSLGQGLEFLIYFQGNSAPDKSGLPSDRFSAERTGGSVSTLTIQRTQQEDSAVYLCASSLAFDGTDTQYFGPGTRLTVL.

This clonotype has only a few counts. This CDR3 reads CSVVEGKTNNEQFF. In DNA form, the CDR3 reads TGCAGCGTTGTAGAGGGTAAGACGAACAATGAGCAGTTCTTC. The chain couples TRBV29-1 to TRBJ2-1; maybe TRBD2 (5 bases). Deletions cut 4 bases from V and 5 bases from J, with 15 bases between. Germline V gene lookup returns CDR1 SQVTM and CDR2 ANQGSEA. This CDR3 comprises 14 residues.

As for this clonotype: This may stem from a read error, because a much larger clone lies one nucleotide away. The chain links TRBV7-2 to TRBJ1-2; D gene ambiguous. The CDR3 has 13 residues. The V gene's germline CDR1 is SGHTA and CDR2 FQGNSA. V dropped 1 base and J dropped 4 bases, with 7 bases sitting between them. The CDR3 DNA reads TGTGCCAGCAGCTTAGGGGCCCCCTATGGCTACACCTTC. Translated: CASSLGAPYGYTF.

This clonotype was counted a few times. This chain joins TRBV20-1 and TRBJ2-1; TRBD1 agrees at 9 bases. Germline V gives CDR1 DFQATT, CDR2 SNEGSKA (reference sequence). V gave up 7 bases and J gave up 8 bases; unmatched junction bases: 12. This CDR3 contains 14 residues. CDR3 region: CSVRPGQGRYEQFF. The CDR3 DNA reads as TGCAGTGTCCGACCGGGACAGGGCAGGTATGAGCAGTTCTTC.

The chain employs TRBV4-3 and TRBJ2-5; no firm D call. V was trimmed by 0 bases and J by 5 bases, leaving 10 bases between them. The germline V gene encodes CDR1 LGHNA and CDR2 YSLEER. The CDR3 covers 14 residues. Here the CDR3 DNA reads TGCGCCAGCAGCCAAGATGTAAGCGTTGAGACCCAGTACTTC. This encodes CASSQDVSVETQYF.

This clonotype occurred a few times. The chain combines TRBV18 with TRBJ2-7; perhaps TRBD2 as D (5 bases). The V end lost 3 bases, the J end lost 6 bases, and 9 bases lay between the germline ends. The length of the CDR3 is 12 residues. From germline, CDR1 is KGHSH and CDR2 LQKENI. This CDR3 is CASSPNEGEQYF. In DNA form, the CDR3 reads TGTGCCAGCTCACCTAACGAGGGCGAGCAGTACTTC. Full variable domain (missing parts from reference TRBV18 and TRBJ2-7): NAGVMQNPRHLVRRRGQEARLRCSPMKGHSHVYWYRQLPEEGLKFMVYLQKENIIDESGMPKERFSAEFPKEGPSILRIQQVVRGDSAAYFCASSPNEGEQYFGPGTRLTVT.

This clonotype has more than one count but fewer than ten. The chain has TRBV6-5 and TRBJ1-2; 7 nucleotides agree with TRBD1. This CDR3 comprises 14 residues. V shed 4 bases, J shed 1 base, and the junction held 3 bases outside the gene matches. Looked up from germline, CDR1 is MNHEY and CDR2 is SVGAGI. The CDR3 sequence: CASSLTGSNYGYTF. DNA of the CDR3: TGTGCCAGCAGTTTGACAGGGAGTAACTATGGCTACACCTTC.

This clonotype was counted a few times. CDR3: CASSQEAGKYNEQFF. CDR3 sequence (DNA): TGTGCCAGCAGCCAAGAAGCAGGGAAGTACAATGAGCAGTTCTTC. The chain employs TRBV3-1 and TRBJ2-1; TRBD1 is a possible D gene (5 bases). The germline gives CDR1 LGHDT, CDR2 YNNKEL (reference sequence). V was trimmed by 0 bases and J by 4 bases, leaving 10 bases between them. This CDR3 has 15 amino acids.

The table lists this clonotype with a few counts. This rearrangement joins TRBV10-2 to TRBJ2-1; 9 bases align to TRBD2. Germline loops: CDR1 WSHSY, CDR2 SAAADI. J was trimmed by 4 bases and V by 2 bases; bases with no gene match: 0. The CDR3 is made up of 14 amino acids. In DNA form, the CDR3 reads TGCGCCAGCAGTGAGGCGGGGGGGTACAATGAGCAGTTCTTC. Translating gives CASSEAGGYNEQFF.

The chain employs TRBV11-1 and TRBJ2-1, with 8 bases that match TRBD2. The germline CDR1 and CDR2 sequences are SGHAT and FQDESV (reference sequence). The ends lost 8 bases at V and 0 bases at J; junction bases unmatched: 9. This CDR3 contains 16 residues. The CDR3 loop reads CASGVREGRSYNEQFF. CDR3 sequence (DNA): TGTGCCAGCGGTGTCCGGGAGGGACGCTCCTACAATGAGCAGTTCTTC.

This clonotype showed up just a few times. The chain combines TRBV19 with TRBJ1-3; D unclear. The germline CDR1 and CDR2 sequences are LNHDA and SQIVND (reference sequence). This CDR3 comprises 14 residues. With 3 bases removed from V and 0 bases from J, the gap between germline ends came to 6 bases. CDR3 coding DNA: TGTGCCAGTAGTATTTCTGCCTCTGGAAACACCATATATTTT. Amino acids: CASSISASGNTIYF.

The chain employs TRBV7-2 and TRBJ2-1; tentatively, D is TRBD2 (6 bases). V dropped 2 bases and J dropped 7 bases, with 9 bases sitting between them. In germline, CDR1 is SGHTA, CDR2 FQGNSA. CDR3 length: 13 residues. The CDR3 DNA reads as TGTGCCAGCAGCTTACTCGCGGGGAATGAGCAGTTCTTC. Its translation: CASSLLAGNEQFF.